This paragraph reports one T cell receptor (beta chain). The antigen is undetermined. Data came from immunoSEQ multiplex PCR; TCRdb stores just in-frame clones and leaves some out. The table lists 14,000 or so clones, roughly four fifths of them singletons. This specimen comes from a study of PD-1 blockade in classical Hodgkin lymphoma. Study-level information: With a 2-week interval, patients received intravenous nivolumab at 3 mg/kg.

The CDR3 length is 15 residues. Findings and limits, study-wide: Complete responders entered with baseline diversity on par with newly diagnosed patients, the results showed.

Relapse after autologous stem cell transplantation occurred in every patient, and brentuximab vedotin exposure varied. Sequences were derived from peripheral blood mononuclear cells (PBMCs), sampled at baseline. This sequence was found in a human donor with classical Hodgkin lymphoma. The genes are TRBV21-1 and TRBJ2-6; the table names TRBD1, a call not compared with the DNA. TRBV21-1 is listed as a pseudogene. CDR3 sequence: CAPCPRGSGANVLTF. Written as DNA, the CDR3 is TGTGCTCCTTGCCCTAGGGGATCTGGGGCCAACGTCCTGACTTTC.